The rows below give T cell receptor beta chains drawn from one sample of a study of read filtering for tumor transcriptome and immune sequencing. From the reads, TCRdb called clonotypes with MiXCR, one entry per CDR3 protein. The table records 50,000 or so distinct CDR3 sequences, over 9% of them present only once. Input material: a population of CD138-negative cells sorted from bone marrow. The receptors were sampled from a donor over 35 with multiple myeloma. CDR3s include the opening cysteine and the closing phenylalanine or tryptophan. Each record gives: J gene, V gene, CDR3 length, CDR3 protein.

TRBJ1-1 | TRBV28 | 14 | CASRGQGFNTEAFF
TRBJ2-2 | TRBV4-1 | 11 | CASSRDGELFF
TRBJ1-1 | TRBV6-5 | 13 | CASRENAGVEAFF
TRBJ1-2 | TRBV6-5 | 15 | CASTLPGTANYGYTF
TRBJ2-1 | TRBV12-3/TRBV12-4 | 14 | CASGQARVYNEQFF
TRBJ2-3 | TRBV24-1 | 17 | CATSDLMTGGKADTQYF
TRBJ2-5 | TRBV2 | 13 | CASSRDLKETQYF
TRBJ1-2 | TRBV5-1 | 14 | CASSFDRGSARYTF
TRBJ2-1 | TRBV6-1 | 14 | CASSESVRYNEQFF
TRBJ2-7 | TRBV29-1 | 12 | CSVRQGANEQYF
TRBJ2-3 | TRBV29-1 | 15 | CSVDLPGGSTDTQYF
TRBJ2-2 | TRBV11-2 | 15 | CASSLRQGNTGELFF
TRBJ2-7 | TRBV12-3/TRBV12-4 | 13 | CASLRRSSYEQYF
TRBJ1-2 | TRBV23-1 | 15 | CASSRLRRTNYGYTF
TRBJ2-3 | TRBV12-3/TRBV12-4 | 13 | CASARGFTDTQYF
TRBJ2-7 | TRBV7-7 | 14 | CASSPTTGAYEQYF